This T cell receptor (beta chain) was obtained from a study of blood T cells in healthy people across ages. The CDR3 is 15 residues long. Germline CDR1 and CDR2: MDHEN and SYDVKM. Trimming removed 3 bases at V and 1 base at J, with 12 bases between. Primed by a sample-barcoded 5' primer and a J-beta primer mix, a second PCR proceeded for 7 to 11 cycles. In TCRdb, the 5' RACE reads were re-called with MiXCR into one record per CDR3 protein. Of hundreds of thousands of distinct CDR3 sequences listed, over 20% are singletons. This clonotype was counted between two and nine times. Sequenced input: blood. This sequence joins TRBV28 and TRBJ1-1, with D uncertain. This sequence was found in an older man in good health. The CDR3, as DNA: TGTGCCAGCAGTTTCCCCCAGGCCCCGAACACTGAAGCTTTCTTT. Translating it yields CASSFPQAPNTEAFF.